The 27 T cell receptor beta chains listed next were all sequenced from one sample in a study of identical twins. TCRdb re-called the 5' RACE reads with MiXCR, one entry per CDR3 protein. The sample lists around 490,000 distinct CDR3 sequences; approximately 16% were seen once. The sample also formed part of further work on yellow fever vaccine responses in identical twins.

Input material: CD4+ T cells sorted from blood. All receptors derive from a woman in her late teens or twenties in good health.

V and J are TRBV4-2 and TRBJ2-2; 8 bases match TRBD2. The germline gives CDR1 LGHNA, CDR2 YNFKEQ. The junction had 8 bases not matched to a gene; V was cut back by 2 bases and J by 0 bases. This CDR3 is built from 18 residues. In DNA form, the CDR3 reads TGTGCCAGCAGCCAACCGACGCCGGGGGGGACGAACACCGGGGAGCTGTTTTTT. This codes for CASSQPTPGGTNTGELFF.

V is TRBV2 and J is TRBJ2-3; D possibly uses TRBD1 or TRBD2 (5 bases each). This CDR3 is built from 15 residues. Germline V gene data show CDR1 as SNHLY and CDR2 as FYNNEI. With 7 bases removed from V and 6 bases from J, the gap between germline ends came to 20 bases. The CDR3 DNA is TGTGCCAGCAAGAAGGGGACCGCCCTGAGGGATACGCAGTATTTT. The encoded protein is CASKKGTALRDTQYF.

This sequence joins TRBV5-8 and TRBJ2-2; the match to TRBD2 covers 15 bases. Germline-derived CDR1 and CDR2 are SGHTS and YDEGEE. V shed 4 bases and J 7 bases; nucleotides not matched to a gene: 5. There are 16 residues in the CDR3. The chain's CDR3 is CASSAGTSGRNGELFF. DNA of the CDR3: TGTGCCAGCAGCGCAGGGACTAGCGGGAGGAACGGGGAGCTGTTTTTT.

CDR3: CASGLRQRLTDTQYF. The CDR3 DNA reads TGTGCTAGTGGTTTGCGACAGAGACTCACAGATACGCAGTATTTT. V gene TRBV12-5 combines with J gene TRBJ2-3, with D perhaps TRBD1 (5 bases). The CDR3 runs to 15 residues. V was clipped by 2 bases and J by 2 bases, with 11 bases between them. Germline V gives CDR1 LGHNT, CDR2 FRNRAP.

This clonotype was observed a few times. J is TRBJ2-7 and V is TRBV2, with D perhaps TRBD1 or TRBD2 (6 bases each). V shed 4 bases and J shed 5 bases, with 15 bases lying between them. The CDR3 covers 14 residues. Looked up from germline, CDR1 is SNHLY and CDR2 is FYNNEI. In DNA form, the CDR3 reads TGTGCCAGCAGTGTCGAACAGGGAGGAAACGAGCAGTACTTC. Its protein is CASSVEQGGNEQYF.

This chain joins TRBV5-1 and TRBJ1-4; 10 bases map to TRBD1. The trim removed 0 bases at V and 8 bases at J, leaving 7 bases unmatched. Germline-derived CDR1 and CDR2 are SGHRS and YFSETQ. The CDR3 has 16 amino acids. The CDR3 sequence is CASSLARTGGREKLFF. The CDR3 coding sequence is TGCGCCAGCAGCTTGGCGCGGACAGGGGGACGAGAAAAACTGTTTTTT.

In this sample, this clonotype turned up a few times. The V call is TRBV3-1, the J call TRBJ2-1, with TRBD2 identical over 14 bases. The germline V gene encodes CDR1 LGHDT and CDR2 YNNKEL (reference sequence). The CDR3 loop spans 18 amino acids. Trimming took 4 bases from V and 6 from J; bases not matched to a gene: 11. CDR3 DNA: TGTGCCAGCAGCCGAAGAATCGGGACTAGCGGGAGTCGCAATGAGCAGTTCTTC. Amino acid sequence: CASSRRIGTSGSRNEQFF.

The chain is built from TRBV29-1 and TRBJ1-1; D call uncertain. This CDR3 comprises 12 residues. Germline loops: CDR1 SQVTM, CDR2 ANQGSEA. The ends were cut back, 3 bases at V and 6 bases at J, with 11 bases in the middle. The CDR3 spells CSVDRRAAEAFF. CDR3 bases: TGCAGCGTTGATCGTCGGGCGGCTGAAGCTTTCTTT.

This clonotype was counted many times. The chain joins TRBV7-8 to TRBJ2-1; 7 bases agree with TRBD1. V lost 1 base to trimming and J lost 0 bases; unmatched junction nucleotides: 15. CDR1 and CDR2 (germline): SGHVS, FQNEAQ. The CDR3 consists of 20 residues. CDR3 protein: CASSLVDRPRTGSSYNEQFF. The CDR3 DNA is TGTGCCAGCAGCTTAGTAGACAGGCCCCGGACAGGAAGCTCCTACAATGAGCAGTTCTTC. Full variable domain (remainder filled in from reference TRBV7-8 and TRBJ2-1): GAGVSQSPRYKVAKRGQDVALRCDPISGHVSLFWYQQALGQGPEFLTYFQNEAQLDKSGLPSDRFFAERPEGSVSTLKIQRTQQEDSAVYLCASSLVDRPRTGSSYNEQFFGPGTRLTVL.

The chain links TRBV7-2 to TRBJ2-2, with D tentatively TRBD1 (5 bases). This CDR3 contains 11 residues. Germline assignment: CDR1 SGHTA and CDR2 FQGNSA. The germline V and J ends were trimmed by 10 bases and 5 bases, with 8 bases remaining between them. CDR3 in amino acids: CAIRGTGELFF. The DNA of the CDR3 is TGTGCCATTAGGGGAACCGGGGAGCTGTTTTTT. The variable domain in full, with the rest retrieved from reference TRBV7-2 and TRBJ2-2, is GAGVSQSPSNKVTEKGKDVELRCDPISGHTALYWYRQSLGQGLEFLIYFQGNSAPDKSGLPSDRFSAERTGGSVSTLTIQRTQQEDSAVYLCAIRGTGELFFGEGSRLTVL.

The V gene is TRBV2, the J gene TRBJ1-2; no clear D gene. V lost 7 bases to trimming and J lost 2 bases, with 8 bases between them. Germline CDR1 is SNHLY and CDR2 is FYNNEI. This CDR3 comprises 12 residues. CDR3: CASNTENYGYTF. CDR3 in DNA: TGTGCCAGCAATACAGAAAACTATGGCTACACCTTC.

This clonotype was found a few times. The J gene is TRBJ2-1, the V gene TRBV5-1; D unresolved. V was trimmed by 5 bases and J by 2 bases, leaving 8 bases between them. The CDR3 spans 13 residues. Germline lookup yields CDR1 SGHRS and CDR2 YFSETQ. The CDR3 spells CASRDGTYNEQFF. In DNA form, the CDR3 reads TGCGCCAGCAGGGACGGAACCTACAATGAGCAGTTCTTC.

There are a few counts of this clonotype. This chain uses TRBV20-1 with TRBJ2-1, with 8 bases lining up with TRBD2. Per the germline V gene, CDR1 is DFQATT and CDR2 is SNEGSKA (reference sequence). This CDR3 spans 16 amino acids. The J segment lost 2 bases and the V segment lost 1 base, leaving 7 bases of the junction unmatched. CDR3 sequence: CSARADGGAAYNEQFF. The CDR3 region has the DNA TGCAGTGCTAGAGCCGACGGGGGGGCGGCCTACAATGAGCAGTTCTTC.

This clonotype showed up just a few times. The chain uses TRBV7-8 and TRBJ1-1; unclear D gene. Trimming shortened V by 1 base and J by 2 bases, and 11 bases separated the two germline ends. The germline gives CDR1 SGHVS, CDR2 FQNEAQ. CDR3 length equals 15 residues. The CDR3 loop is CASSLGGQTNTEAFF. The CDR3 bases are TGTGCCAGCAGCTTAGGAGGTCAGACAAACACTGAAGCTTTCTTT.

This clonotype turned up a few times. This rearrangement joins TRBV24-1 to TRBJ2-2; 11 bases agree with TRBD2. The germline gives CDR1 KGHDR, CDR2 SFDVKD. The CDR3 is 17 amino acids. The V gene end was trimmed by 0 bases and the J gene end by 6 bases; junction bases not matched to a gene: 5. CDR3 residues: CATSDLTTSGRAGELFF. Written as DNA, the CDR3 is TGTGCCACCAGTGATTTGACAACTAGCGGGAGAGCCGGGGAGCTGTTTTTT.

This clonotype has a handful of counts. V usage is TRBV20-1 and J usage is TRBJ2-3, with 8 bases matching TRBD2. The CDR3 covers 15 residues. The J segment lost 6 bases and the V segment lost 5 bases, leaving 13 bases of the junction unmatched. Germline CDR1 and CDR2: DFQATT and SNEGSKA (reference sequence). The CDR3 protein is CSAANPRGGGDTQYF. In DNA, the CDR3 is TGCAGTGCTGCAAACCCACGGGGGGGCGGCGATACGCAGTATTTT.

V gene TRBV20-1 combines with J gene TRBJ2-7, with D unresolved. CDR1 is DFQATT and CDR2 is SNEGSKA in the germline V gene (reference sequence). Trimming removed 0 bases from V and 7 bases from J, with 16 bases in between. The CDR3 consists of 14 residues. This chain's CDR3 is CSARDISATGEQYF. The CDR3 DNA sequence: TGCAGTGCTAGAGATATATCGGCGACTGGGGAGCAGTACTTC.

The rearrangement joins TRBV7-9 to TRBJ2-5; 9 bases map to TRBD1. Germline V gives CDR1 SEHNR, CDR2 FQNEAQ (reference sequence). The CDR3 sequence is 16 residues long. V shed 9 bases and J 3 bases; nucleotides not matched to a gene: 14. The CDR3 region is CARGNPGQGAEETQYF. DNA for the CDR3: TGTGCCAGAGGGAACCCGGGACAGGGAGCGGAAGAGACCCAGTACTTC.

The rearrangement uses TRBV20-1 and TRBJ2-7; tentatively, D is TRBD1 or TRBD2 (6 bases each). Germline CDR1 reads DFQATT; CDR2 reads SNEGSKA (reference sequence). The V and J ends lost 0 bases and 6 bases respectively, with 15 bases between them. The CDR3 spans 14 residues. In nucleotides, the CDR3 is TGCAGTGCTAGAGAGGTTAGGGGGGCGGGCGAGCAGTACGTC. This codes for CSAREVRGAGEQYV.

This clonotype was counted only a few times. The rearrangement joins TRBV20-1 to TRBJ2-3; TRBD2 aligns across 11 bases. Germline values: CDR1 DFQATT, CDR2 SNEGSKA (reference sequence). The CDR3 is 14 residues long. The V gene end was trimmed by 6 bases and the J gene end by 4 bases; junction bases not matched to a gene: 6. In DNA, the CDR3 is TGCAGTGCGTGGGGACTAGCGGCCTCAGATACGCAGTATTTT. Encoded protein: CSAWGLAASDTQYF.

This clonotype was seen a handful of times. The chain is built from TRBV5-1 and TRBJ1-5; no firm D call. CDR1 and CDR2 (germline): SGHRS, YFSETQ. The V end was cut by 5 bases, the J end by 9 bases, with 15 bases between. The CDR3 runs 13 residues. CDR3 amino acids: CASSKDGSGPQHF. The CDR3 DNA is TGCGCCAGCAGTAAGGACGGCTCGGGGCCCCAGCATTTT.

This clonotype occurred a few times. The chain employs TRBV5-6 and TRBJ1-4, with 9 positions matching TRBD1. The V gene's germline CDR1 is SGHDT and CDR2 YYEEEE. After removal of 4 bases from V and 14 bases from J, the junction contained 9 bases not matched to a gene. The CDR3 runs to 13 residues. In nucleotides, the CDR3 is TGTGCCAGCAGCATAAGGACAGGGGAATATCTGTTTTTT. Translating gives CASSIRTGEYLFF. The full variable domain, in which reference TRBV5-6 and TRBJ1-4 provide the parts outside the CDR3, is DAGVTQSPTHLIKTRGQQVTLRCSPKSGHDTVSWYQQALGQGPQFIFQYYEEEERQRGNFPDRFSGHQFPNYSSELNVNALLLGDSALYLCASSIRTGEYLFFGSGTQLSVL.

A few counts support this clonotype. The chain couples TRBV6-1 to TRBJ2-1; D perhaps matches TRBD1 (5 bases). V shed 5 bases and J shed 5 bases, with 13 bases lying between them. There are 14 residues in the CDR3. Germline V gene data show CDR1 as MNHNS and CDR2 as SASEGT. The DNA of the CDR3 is TGTGCCAGCAGTAGGGGCGGCGCCAACAATGAGCAGTTCTTC. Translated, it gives CASSRGGANNEQFF.

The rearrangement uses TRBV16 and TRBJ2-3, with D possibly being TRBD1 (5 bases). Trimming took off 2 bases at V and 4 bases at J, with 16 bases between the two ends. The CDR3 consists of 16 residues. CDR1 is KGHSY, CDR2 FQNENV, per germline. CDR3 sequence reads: CASSQGAFNRADTQYF. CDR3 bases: TGTGCCAGCAGCCAAGGGGCATTCAATCGAGCAGATACGCAGTATTTT.

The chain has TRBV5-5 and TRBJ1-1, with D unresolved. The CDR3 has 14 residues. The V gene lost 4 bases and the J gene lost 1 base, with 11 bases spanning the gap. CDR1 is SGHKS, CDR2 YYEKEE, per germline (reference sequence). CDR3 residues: CASSGRSTNTEAFF. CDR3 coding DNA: TGTGCCAGCAGCGGGAGGAGCACGAACACTGAAGCTTTCTTT.

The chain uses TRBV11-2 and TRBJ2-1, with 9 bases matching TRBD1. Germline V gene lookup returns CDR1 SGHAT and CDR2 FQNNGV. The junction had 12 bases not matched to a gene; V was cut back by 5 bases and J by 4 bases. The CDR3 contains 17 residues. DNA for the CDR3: TGTGCCAGCAGCCCCGAAGGACAGGGGCCACCTTACAATGAGCAGTTCTTC. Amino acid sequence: CASSPEGQGPPYNEQFF.

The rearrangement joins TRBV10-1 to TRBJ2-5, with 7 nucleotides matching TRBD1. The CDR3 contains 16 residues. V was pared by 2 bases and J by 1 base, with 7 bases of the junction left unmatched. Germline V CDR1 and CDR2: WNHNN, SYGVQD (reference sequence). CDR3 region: CASSESPSGGQETQYF. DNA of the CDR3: TGCGCCAGCAGTGAGAGCCCGTCAGGGGGCCAAGAGACCCAGTACTTC.